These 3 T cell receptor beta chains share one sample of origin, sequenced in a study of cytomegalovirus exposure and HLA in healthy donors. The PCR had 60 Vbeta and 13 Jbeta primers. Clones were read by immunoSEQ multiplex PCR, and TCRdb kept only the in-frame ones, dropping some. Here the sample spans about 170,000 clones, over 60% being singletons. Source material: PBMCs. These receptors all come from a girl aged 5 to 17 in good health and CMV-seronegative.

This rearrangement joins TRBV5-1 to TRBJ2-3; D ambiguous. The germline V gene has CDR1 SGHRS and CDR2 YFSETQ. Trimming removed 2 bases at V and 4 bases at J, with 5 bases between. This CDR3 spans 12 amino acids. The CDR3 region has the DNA TGCGCCAGCAGCTTCACTCCAGATACGCAGTATTTT. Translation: CASSFTPDTQYF.

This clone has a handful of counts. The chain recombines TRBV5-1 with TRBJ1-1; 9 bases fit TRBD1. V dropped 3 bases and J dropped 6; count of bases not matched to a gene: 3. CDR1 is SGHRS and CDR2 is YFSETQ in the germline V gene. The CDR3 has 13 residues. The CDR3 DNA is TGCGCCAGCAGCTCCGGACAGGGGCCTGAAGCTTTCTTT. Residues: CASSSGQGPEAFF.

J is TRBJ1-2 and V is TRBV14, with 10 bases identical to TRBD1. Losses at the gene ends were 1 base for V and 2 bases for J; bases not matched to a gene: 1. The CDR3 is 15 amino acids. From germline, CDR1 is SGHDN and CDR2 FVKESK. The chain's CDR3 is CASSQGQGANYGYTF. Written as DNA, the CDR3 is TGTGCCAGCAGCCAAGGACAGGGGGCGAACTATGGCTACACCTTC.